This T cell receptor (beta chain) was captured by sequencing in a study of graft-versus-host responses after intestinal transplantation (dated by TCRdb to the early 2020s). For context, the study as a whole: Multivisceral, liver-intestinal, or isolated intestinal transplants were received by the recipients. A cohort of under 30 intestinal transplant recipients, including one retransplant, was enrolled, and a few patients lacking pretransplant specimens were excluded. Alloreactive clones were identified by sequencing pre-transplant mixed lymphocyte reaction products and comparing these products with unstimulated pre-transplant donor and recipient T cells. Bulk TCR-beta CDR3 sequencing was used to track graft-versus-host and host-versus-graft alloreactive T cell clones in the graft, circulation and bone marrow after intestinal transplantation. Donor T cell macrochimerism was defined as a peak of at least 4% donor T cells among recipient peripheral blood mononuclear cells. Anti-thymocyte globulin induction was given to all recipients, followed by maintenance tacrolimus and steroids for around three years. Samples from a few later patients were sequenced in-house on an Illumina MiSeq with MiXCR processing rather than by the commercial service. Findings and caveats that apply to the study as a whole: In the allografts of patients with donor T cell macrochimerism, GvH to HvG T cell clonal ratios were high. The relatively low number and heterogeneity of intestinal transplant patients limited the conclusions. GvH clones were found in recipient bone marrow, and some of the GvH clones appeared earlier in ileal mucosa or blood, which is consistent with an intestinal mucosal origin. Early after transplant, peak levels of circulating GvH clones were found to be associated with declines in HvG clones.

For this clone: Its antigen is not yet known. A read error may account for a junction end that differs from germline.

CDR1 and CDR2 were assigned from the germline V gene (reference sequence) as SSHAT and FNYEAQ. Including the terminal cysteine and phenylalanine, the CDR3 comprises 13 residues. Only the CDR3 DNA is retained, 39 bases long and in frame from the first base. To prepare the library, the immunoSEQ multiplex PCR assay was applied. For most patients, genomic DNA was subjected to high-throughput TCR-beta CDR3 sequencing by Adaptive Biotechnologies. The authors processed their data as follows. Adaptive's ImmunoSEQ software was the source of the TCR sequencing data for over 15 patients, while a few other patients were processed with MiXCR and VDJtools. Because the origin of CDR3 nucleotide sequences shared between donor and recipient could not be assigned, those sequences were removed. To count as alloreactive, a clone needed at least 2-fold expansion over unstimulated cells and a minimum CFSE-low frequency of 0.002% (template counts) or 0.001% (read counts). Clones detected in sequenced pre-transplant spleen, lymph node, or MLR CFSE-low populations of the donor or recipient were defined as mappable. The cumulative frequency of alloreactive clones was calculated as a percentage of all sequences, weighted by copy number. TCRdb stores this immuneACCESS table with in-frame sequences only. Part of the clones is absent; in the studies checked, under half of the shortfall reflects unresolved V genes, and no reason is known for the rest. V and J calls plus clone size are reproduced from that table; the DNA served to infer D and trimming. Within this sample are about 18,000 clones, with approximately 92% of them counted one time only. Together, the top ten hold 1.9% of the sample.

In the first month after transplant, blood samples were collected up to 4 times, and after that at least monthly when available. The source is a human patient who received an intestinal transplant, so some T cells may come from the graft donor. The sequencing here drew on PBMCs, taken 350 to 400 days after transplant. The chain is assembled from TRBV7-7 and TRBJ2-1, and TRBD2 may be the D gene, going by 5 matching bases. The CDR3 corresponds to CASSLALGNEQFF. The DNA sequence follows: TGTGCTAGCAGCTTAGCGCTGGGCAATGAGCAGTTCTTC.